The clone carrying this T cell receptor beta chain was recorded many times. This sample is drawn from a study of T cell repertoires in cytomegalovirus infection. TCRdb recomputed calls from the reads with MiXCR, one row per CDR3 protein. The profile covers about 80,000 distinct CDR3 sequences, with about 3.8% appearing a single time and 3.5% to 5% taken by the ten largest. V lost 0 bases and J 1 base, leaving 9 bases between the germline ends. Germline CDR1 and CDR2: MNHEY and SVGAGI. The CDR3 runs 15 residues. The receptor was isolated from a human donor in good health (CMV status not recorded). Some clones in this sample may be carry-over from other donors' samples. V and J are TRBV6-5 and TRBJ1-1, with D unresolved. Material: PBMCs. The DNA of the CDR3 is TGTGCCAGCAGTTACTCTTCAGGTTCGAACACTGAAGCTTTCTTT. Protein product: CASSYSSGSNTEAFF.